These T cell receptor beta chains were read from a single sample in a study of blood T cells in healthy people across ages. MiXCR, applied by TCRdb to the 5' RACE reads, yields one record per CDR3 protein. The table has some 760,000 distinct CDR3 sequences, 20% to 25% seen once. This same sample was also taken into another study, of T cells of mothers and their children.

Sequenced input: blood. The receptor source for this set is a boy aged 10-17 years in good health. CDR3s include the opening cysteine and the closing phenylalanine or tryptophan.

V	J	CDR3
TRBV29-1	TRBJ2-7	CSVEDDEGGIYEQYF
TRBV6-2/TRBV6-3	TRBJ2-1	CASSYMAVYEQFF
TRBV7-9	TRBJ2-1	CASSFTGGEQFF
TRBV9	TRBJ2-3	CASSVPRGGNDVDTQYF
TRBV5-1	TRBJ2-7	CASRPRQESYEQYF
TRBV4-3	TRBJ1-2	CASSQDPWGGTNYGYTF
TRBV12-3/TRBV12-4	TRBJ1-1	CASTGGVEAFF
TRBV20-1	-	CSASQGSWVEQFF
TRBV25-1	TRBJ1-6	CASSEGLLSPLHF
TRBV20-1	-	CSARDREYYEQYF
TRBV28	TRBJ2-1	CASAPLMSDNEQFF
TRBV6-1	TRBJ2-3	CASIRATSGTGGTDTQYF
TRBV4-1	TRBJ2-5	CASSQDEGLTQYF
TRBV4-3	TRBJ2-7	CASSQDSVGFYEQYF